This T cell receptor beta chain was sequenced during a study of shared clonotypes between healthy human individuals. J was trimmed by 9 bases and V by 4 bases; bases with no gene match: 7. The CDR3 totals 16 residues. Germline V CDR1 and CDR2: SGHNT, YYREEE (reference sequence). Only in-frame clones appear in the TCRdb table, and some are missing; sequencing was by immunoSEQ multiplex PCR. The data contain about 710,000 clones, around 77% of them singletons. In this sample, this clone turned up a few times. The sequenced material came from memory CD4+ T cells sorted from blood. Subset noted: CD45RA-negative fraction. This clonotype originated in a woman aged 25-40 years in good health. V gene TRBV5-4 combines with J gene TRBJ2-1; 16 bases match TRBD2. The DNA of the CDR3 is TGTGCCAGCAGCCCGGGACTAGCGGGAGGGTTTGGTGAGCAGTTCTTC. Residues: CASSPGLAGGFGEQFF.